Reported below is one TCR beta chain. Its antigen is not known. Extraction of RNA together with DNA used 20-30 mg of unsorted bulk tissue. Patients had primary liver carcinoma treated by surgical resection. Samples were taken from five separate regions of every tumor. These data belong to a study of tumor-infiltrating lymphocytes in primary liver carcinoma. CDR3 size: 15 residues. V was pared by 10 bases and J by 4 bases, with 20 bases between. CDR1 and CDR2 (germline): SGHNT, YENEEA. Study-wide results and limits: Tumor-adjacent and tumor-blood pairs shared less of their repertoires than tumor region pairs shared. Significantly larger top-250-clone fractions were found in tumors than in blood (p = 0.039).

From approximately 550 ng of total RNA, TCR beta-specific cDNA was reverse-transcribed using a constant-region primer. Three nested multiplex PCR rounds, a slightly modified ARM-PCR method, built the TCR beta libraries. It was with TRBV1-TRBV30 forward primers and a C-beta reverse primer that the first two PCR rounds were run, at 10 to 11 cycles each. TCRdb reprocessed the multiplex PCR reads via MiXCR and lists one record per CDR3 protein. The sample carries some 120,000 distinct CDR3 sequences, 50% to 65% recorded once. The receptor comes from a woman aged 55-69 years with primary liver carcinoma and hepatitis B virus infection. The chain is built from TRBV11-3 and TRBJ2-1; tentative D call: TRBD2 (7 bases). Sequences were obtained from liver tumor tissue from sampling region 1. Subset in this sample: tumor region T1, superior pole. The CDR3 reads CAIGGGGREYNEQFF. CDR3 nucleotides: TGTGCCATCGGAGGGGGTGGGAGGGAGTACAATGAGCAGTTCTTC.